The TCR beta chain under discussion was sequenced for a study of blood T cell repertoires in COVID-19 (dated by TCRdb to about 2020). Study-wide context: Collaborator samples came from the United States, Italy and Spain and covered acute and convalescent phases of COVID-19. The prospective study material was composed of cDNA or gDNA derived from T cells, B-cell-depleted T cells, or PBMCs. Deeply sampled blood TCRbeta repertoires from subjects exposed to, actively infected with, or recovered from COVID-19 were included in the dataset. The repertoires were released in a freely available public database intended as a resource for research on the immune response to SARS-CoV-2. Samples were obtained from the ongoing ImmuneRACE study (first 160 participants) and from some 1,300 subjects provided by 6 global collaborators. Sample metadata almost always included a de-identified subject ID, COVID-19 status, age in years and sex. Where available, HLA class I and class II types were taken from metadata supplied by the sample provider and were not determined by assay-based typing. Paper-wide results and their limitations: Clinical and demographic metadata were provided uncurated, with the amount varying by source and participant.

TCRbeta CDR3 regions were amplified from genomic DNA using the immunoSEQ Assay, a bias-controlled multiplex PCR. Concerning the study's data processing: The number of nucleated cells in each sample was estimated by amplification of reference gene primers within the assay. To quantify the absolute abundance of each unique TCRbeta CDR3 rearrangement, sequence reads were collapsed and filtered. For each sample, productive Simpson clonality was calculated by taking the square root of Simpson's diversity index across productive rearrangements. Entries here come from immuneACCESS through TCRdb and include only in-frame sequences with V and J called. Some clones fail to appear in such tables; in the studies checked, an unresolved V gene covers under half of the shortfall, and the cause of the remainder is unknown. D and trimming were read from the DNA, whereas the V and J calls and clone size are those reported in that table. A total of some 260,000 clones appear in this sample, approximately 90% of them only once. The top ten hold 1.5% to 2% of the sample.

In the prospective study, participants were roughly 18 to 100 years old, resided in about two dozen geographic areas of the United States, and were enrolled through a virtual design. In the prospective study, participants were assigned to cohorts based on the clinical history participants reported in a screening survey and a study questionnaire. Recovered participants in ImmuneRACE Cohort 3 were defined by two consecutive negative NP/OP PCR tests, clearance by a healthcare professional, or resolution of symptoms. Mobile phlebotomists in the prospective study collected whole blood, serum and a nasopharyngeal or oropharyngeal swab from every participant. Additional blood draws and questionnaires over an approximately 2-month period could optionally be provided by prospective study participants. Before DNA extraction, blood samples from the prospective study were shipped at room temperature or frozen.

Note on this clone: Its antigen is unknown. The record has no base qualities; no much larger clone is one base away.

Between the V and J ends, shortened by 6 bases and 7 bases respectively, the junction contains 16 bases. The germline V gene (reference sequence) specifies LNHDA as CDR1 and SQIVND as CDR2. The CDR3 runs 15 amino acids, cysteine and phenylalanine included. Kept here is only the CDR3 DNA, which spans 45 bases and is read in frame from base 1. The rearrangement joined TRBV19 to TRBJ1-6, with the D gene too uncertain to name. The sample consisted of PBMCs or T cells enriched from blood (not recorded which). The sequence was obtained from a woman aged 18-29 years who had recovered from COVID-19. The CDR3 in this case is CASSSWEGSNSPLHF. The nucleotide sequence is given as TGTGCCAGTAGCTCCTGGGAGGGAAGCAATTCACCCCTCCACTTT.